These 26 T cell receptor beta chains were all obtained from the same sample, sequenced in a study of identical twins. One entry per CDR3 protein results from TCRdb running MiXCR on the 5' RACE reads. The top ten hold 0.48% of the sample, which has about 530,000 distinct CDR3 sequences, about a fifth seen once. The data also belong to a second study, concerning yellow fever vaccine responses in identical twins.

Material for sequencing was CD4+ T cells sorted from blood. These receptors were obtained from a woman aged 18-29 years in good health.

The rearrangement uses TRBV5-1 and TRBJ1-2; 7 nucleotides match TRBD1. Germline values: CDR1 SGHRS, CDR2 YFSETQ. Trimming cost V 4 bases and J 3 bases; bases outside gene matches: 6. The CDR3 sequence is 14 residues long. The CDR3 reads CASSPGQVHYGYTF. In DNA form, the CDR3 reads TGCGCCAGCAGCCCAGGACAGGTCCACTATGGCTACACCTTC.

This clonotype showed up just a few times. J is TRBJ2-1 and V is TRBV12-3 or TRBV12-4; D may correspond to TRBD1 or TRBD2 (5 bases each). CDR3 length: 16 residues. Trimming shortened V by 4 bases and J by 0 bases, and 13 bases separated the two germline ends. CDR3 DNA sequence: TGTGCCAGCAGTTCCATCGGGACGGTCTCCTACAATGAGCAGTTCTTC. Its translation: CASSSIGTVSYNEQFF.

The V call is TRBV20-1, the J call TRBJ2-3, with a tentative D call TRBD1 (6 bases). V was trimmed by 0 bases and J by 4 bases, leaving 11 bases between them. Germline V gene lookup returns CDR1 DFQATT and CDR2 SNEGSKA (reference sequence). The CDR3 length is 14 residues. CDR3 sequence: CSAREGAQADTQYF. DNA for the CDR3: TGCAGTGCTAGAGAGGGGGCACAGGCAGATACGCAGTATTTT.

The chain is built from TRBV5-1 and TRBJ1-2; D possibly corresponds to TRBD1 (5 bases). CDR1 is SGHRS and CDR2 is YFSETQ in the germline V gene. Trimming removed 2 bases from V and 6 bases from J, with 17 bases in between. This CDR3 has 15 amino acids. CDR3 bases: TGCGCCAGCAGCTTCAAGGGACCGTATGAGAATGGCTACACCTTC. Its translation: CASSFKGPYENGYTF. Looking up the rest from reference TRBV5-1 and TRBJ1-2 gives the full variable domain: KAGVTQTPRYLIKTRGQQVTLSCSPISGHRSVSWYQQTPGQGLQFLFEYFSETQRNKGNFPGRFSGRQFSNSRSEMNVSTLELGDSALYLCASSFKGPYENGYTFGSGTRLTVV.

This clonotype was seen a few times. The chain has TRBV5-1 and TRBJ1-2; perhaps TRBD1 as D (6 bases). Trimming stripped 1 base from V and 4 bases from J, with 14 bases between. There are 15 residues in the CDR3. Germline V gives CDR1 SGHRS, CDR2 YFSETQ. Here the CDR3 DNA reads TGCGCCAGCAGCTTGAGGGCAGGGGTCGCCTATGGCTACACCTTC. Translating gives CASSLRAGVAYGYTF.

This clonotype was recorded at least ten times. The gene calls are TRBV7-2 and TRBJ1-4; D is unclear. Germline V gene sequence: CDR1 SGHTA, CDR2 FQGNSA. The CDR3 is 15 amino acids. V was shortened by 5 bases and J by 6 bases, with 16 bases between the two germline ends. Written as DNA, the CDR3 is TGTGCCAGCAGCCTCCGACGCGGGCGGGATGAAAAACTGTTTTTT. Its protein product is CASSLRRGRDEKLFF.

This chain links TRBV20-1 with TRBJ2-7, with a weak D call TRBD2 (5 bases). The CDR3 has 13 residues. Per the germline V gene, CDR1 is DFQATT and CDR2 is SNEGSKA (reference sequence). V was trimmed by 2 bases and J by 5 bases, leaving 13 bases between them. The CDR3 region is CSARWTGRDEQYV. CDR3 DNA sequence: TGCAGTGCTAGATGGACTGGTAGGGACGAGCAGTACGTC.

The V call is TRBV12-3 or TRBV12-4, the J call TRBJ2-3; perhaps TRBD2 as D (6 bases). Trimming cost V 6 bases and J 0 bases, with 19 bases left between them. CDR3 size: 17 residues. Here the CDR3 DNA reads TGTGCCAGCAGCACCCTTCTGGGCGGGGCTAGCACAGATACGCAGTATTTT. As protein: CASSTLLGGASTDTQYF.

This clonotype showed up just a few times. The genes are TRBV6-1 and TRBJ1-6, with D possibly TRBD1 on 5 matching bases. The CDR3 spans 15 residues. The germline V gene encodes CDR1 MNHNS and CDR2 SASEGT. V gave up 5 bases and J gave up 8 bases, with 16 bases separating them. The CDR3 coding sequence is TGTGCCAGCAGTCCAGGGAACCGAGCCGATTCACCCCTCCACTTT. It specifies CASSPGNRADSPLHF.

This clonotype was picked up a small number of times. This chain uses TRBV11-3 with TRBJ1-1; the D is unclear. The CDR3 consists of 13 residues. Trimming took 6 bases from V and 7 from J, leaving 15 bases between them. Germline V lookup: CDR1 SGHNT, CDR2 YENEEA. The CDR3 is CASRVTDRGEAFF. The CDR3 DNA is TGTGCCAGCAGAGTGACGGACCGGGGTGAAGCTTTCTTT.

This clonotype was detected a few times. The CDR3 region is CATQGSSTDTQYF. In DNA, the CDR3 is TGTGCCACCCAGGGGTCTAGCACAGATACGCAGTATTTT. The V call is TRBV10-3, the J call TRBJ2-3; D perhaps matches TRBD1 (6 bases). V was clipped by 10 bases and J by 0 bases, with 11 bases between them. The CDR3 runs to 13 residues. CDR1 and CDR2 from the germline V gene are ENHRY and SYGVKD.

This clonotype was detected many times. The chain has TRBV4-1 and TRBJ1-1; D not certain. The V end lost 2 bases, the J end lost 4 bases, and 11 bases lay between the germline ends. CDR1 and CDR2 from the germline V gene are MGHRA and YSYEKL. The CDR3 contains 14 residues. The CDR3 sequence is CASSQTSGGTEAFF. CDR3 DNA sequence: TGCGCCAGCAGCCAAACGAGTGGTGGCACTGAAGCTTTCTTT.

In DNA, the CDR3 is TGTGCCAGCAGACCAAATGGATACAATGAGCAGTTCTTC. Translated: CASRPNGYNEQFF. The chain couples TRBV12-3 or TRBV12-4 to TRBJ2-1; D is undetermined. The CDR3 runs to 13 residues. V shed 6 bases and J shed 4 bases, with 10 bases lying between them.

This clonotype has at least ten counts. The DNA of the CDR3 is TGTGCCAGCAGCCCTTGGACAGGGTGGTTAAATGGCTACACCTTC. This encodes CASSPWTGWLNGYTF. V is TRBV9 and J is TRBJ1-2; 8 positions agree with TRBD1. With 4 bases clipped from V and 6 bases from J, the junction kept 11 bases outside the gene matches. Germline values: CDR1 SGDLS, CDR2 YYNGEE. CDR3 length equals 15 residues.

The chain joins TRBV10-2 to TRBJ2-7; 8 nucleotides align to TRBD2. CDR1 is WSHSY and CDR2 is SAAADI in the germline V gene. The CDR3 has 12 residues. Trimming cost V 8 bases and J 3 bases; bases outside gene matches: 3. The CDR3 nucleotides are TGCGCCAGCGGACTAGCAGACTACGAGCAGTACTTC. Translating gives CASGLADYEQYF.

The chain employs TRBV24-1 and TRBJ2-1; 9 bases are shared with TRBD1. Losses at the gene ends were 1 base for V and 1 base for J; bases not matched to a gene: 10. Germline CDR1 reads KGHDR; CDR2 reads SFDVKD. The CDR3 covers 19 residues. The CDR3 reads CATSDFLGQGRKSYNEQFF. As DNA, the CDR3 is TGTGCCACCAGTGATTTCTTGGGACAGGGAAGAAAGTCCTACAATGAGCAGTTCTTC.

This clonotype was detected a few times. The rearrangement links TRBV20-1 to TRBJ2-1, with D possibly being TRBD2 (9 bases). The CDR3 has 17 residues. In germline, CDR1 is DFQATT, CDR2 SNEGSKA (reference sequence). V shed 6 bases and J shed 0 bases, with 21 bases lying between them. The CDR3 DNA is TGCAGTGCCTCAGGGGGCGGGAGGGTAAGCTCCTACAATGAGCAGTTCTTC. It codes for CSASGGGRVSSYNEQFF.

The chain carries TRBV29-1 and TRBJ2-7; TRBD2 aligns across 11 bases. Germline values: CDR1 SQVTM, CDR2 ANQGSEA. V was pared by 4 bases and J by 7 bases, with 6 bases of the junction left unmatched. This CDR3 is 13 amino acids long. CDR3 sequence (DNA): TGCAGCGTTGTTAGCGGGAGGGCCCGGGAGCAGTACTTC. This translates into CSVVSGRAREQYF.

This chain links TRBV28 with TRBJ2-7; D is perhaps TRBD1 (6 bases). The CDR3 runs to 14 residues. V was cut by 5 bases and J by 3 bases, with 14 bases left in between. Germline V gene data show CDR1 as MDHEN and CDR2 as SYDVKM. The CDR3 DNA is TGTGCCAGCAGTAGCCCCGGGACAAACTACGAGCAGTACTTC. Translated: CASSSPGTNYEQYF. Full variable domain (rest looked up from reference TRBV28 and TRBJ2-7): DVKVTQSSRYLVKRTGEKVFLECVQDMDHENMFWYRQDPGLGLRLIYFSYDVKMKEKGDIPEGYSVSREKKERFSLILESASTNQTSMYLCASSSPGTNYEQYFGPGTRLTVT.

The V call is TRBV7-3, the J call TRBJ2-1; D is possibly TRBD1 (6 bases). Germline loops: CDR1 SGHTA, CDR2 FQGTGA. The germline V and J ends were trimmed by 5 bases and 3 bases, with 20 bases remaining between them. This CDR3 has 17 residues. This chain's CDR3 is CASSIIRQEASYNEQFF. The CDR3 region has the DNA TGTGCCAGCAGCATAATCCGACAGGAGGCTAGCTACAATGAGCAGTTCTTC.

The sample holds many counts of this clonotype. J is TRBJ2-3 and V is TRBV12-3 or TRBV12-4; D may be TRBD2 (6 bases). The V gene lost 2 bases and the J gene lost 1 base, with 10 bases spanning the gap. The CDR3 is made up of 15 amino acids. CDR3 DNA: TGTGCCAGCAGTTTAACGTGGGGGGGCACAGATACGCAGTATTTT. It yields the protein CASSLTWGGTDTQYF.

The J gene is TRBJ1-1, the V gene TRBV6-5, with 8 bases identical to TRBD1. Germline V CDR1 and CDR2: MNHEY, SVGAGI. J was trimmed by 0 bases and V by 1 base; bases with no gene match: 4. The CDR3 is 16 amino acids. The CDR3, as DNA: TGTGCCAGCAGTTACTGGACAGGGTCCTTGAACACTGAAGCTTTCTTT. Protein: CASSYWTGSLNTEAFF.

The chain couples TRBV28 to TRBJ2-5, with 8 bases that match TRBD1. Germline CDR1 and CDR2: MDHEN and SYDVKM. The CDR3 is 15 residues long. The trim removed 6 bases at V and 4 bases at J, leaving 10 bases unmatched. The CDR3 DNA reads TGTGCCAGCAGGTTCCGGGACAGGTTGCGAGAGACCCAGTACTTC. This translates into CASRFRDRLRETQYF.

CDR3 amino acids: CASSQDLTVLGTQYF. CDR3 nucleotide sequence: TGTGCCAGCAGCCAAGATCTCACAGTACTCGGGACCCAGTACTTC. V and J are TRBV4-2 and TRBJ2-5, with unresolved D. Trimming took off 0 bases at V and 7 bases at J, with 15 bases between the two ends. Germline CDR1 LGHNA, CDR2 YNFKEQ. This CDR3 has 15 amino acids.

This clonotype has only a few counts. The chain recombines TRBV10-3 with TRBJ2-1; TRBD2 matches 9 bases. The trim removed 0 bases at V and 8 bases at J, leaving 8 bases unmatched. Germline lookup yields CDR1 ENHRY and CDR2 SYGVKD. CDR3 length: 16 residues. CDR3 DNA sequence: TGTGCCATCAGTGAGTCAGGTCTAGCGGGAATGGATGAGCAGTTCTTC. This codes for CAISESGLAGMDEQFF.

J is TRBJ1-4 and V is TRBV14; possible D gene TRBD1, 5 bases. Germline lookup yields CDR1 SGHDN and CDR2 FVKESK. This CDR3 region has 16 residues. Trimming removed 5 bases from V and 4 bases from J, with 17 bases in between. CDR3: CASSKYSGMDNEKLFF. The CDR3 nucleotides are TGTGCCAGCAGCAAGTACTCAGGGATGGATAATGAAAAACTGTTTTTT.